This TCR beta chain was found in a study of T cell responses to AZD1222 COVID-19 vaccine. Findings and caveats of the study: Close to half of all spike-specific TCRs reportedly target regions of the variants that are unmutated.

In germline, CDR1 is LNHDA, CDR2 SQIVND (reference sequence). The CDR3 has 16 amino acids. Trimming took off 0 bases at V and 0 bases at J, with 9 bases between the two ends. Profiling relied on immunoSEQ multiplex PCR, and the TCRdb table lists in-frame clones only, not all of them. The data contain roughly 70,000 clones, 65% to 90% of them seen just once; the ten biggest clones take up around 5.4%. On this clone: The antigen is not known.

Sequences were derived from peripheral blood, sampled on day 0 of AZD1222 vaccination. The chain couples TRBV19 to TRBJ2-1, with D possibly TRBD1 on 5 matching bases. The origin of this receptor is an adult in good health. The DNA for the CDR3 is TGTGCCAGTAGTATAGAAGGCAGGGTCTCCTACAATGAGCAGTTCTTC. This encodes CASSIEGRVSYNEQFF.